A selection of T cell receptor beta chains follows, all from one sample in a study of shared clonotypes between healthy human individuals. Assay: immunoSEQ multiplex PCR; the TCRdb copy retains only in-frame clones and omits some. The repertoire has 2 million to 3 million clones, under 95% of them found once; the top ten carry approximately 0.37%. Material for sequencing was naive CD4+ T cells from PBMCs. These receptors were taken from a young man in good health. Some clones in this sample may be carry-over from other donors' samples. Each CDR3 is given with its conserved first and last residue. The D gene is left open where the match is weak. Size values are once, few and many counts, or a class for expanded clones, and some rows have none.

NA,NA,TRBJ2-3,TRBV7-2,CASSLAFWTDTQYF,TGTGCCAGCAGCTTAGCGTTTTGGACAGATACGCAGTATTTT
NA,NA,TRBJ2-1,TRBV30,CAWRRGTNEQFF,TGTGCCTGGAGACGGGGTACCAATGAGCAGTTCTTC
NA,NA,TRBJ1-2,TRBV7-2,CASSRPFNYGYTF,TGTGCCAGCAGCCGACCTTTTAACTATGGCTACACCTTC
NA,NA,TRBJ1-5,TRBV27,CASSLLPVGNANQPQHF,TGTGCCAGCAGTTTACTACCAGTTGGAAACGCCAATCAGCCCCAGCATTTT
TRBD2,NA,TRBJ2-7,TRBV6-5,CASGHRTSGSYEQYF,TGTGCCAGCGGACATAGAACTAGCGGTTCCTACGAGCAGTACTTC
TRBD1,NA,TRBJ1-5,TRBV5-4,CASSLWTGEATQPQHF,TGTGCCAGCAGCTTGTGGACAGGGGAGGCGACTCAGCCCCAGCATTTT
TRBD2,NA,TRBJ2-1,TRBV6-1,CASKMGLAGVNEQFF,TGTGCCAGCAAGATGGGACTAGCGGGAGTCAATGAGCAGTTCTTC
NA,few,TRBJ1-1,TRBV27,CASSLRGAWGFEAFF,TGTGCCAGCAGTTTACGTGGGGCGTGGGGTTTTGAAGCTTTCTTT
TRBD1,NA,TRBJ1-6,TRBV28,CASSPGQARPYHLHF,TGTGCCAGCAGTCCCGGACAGGCTCGTCCGTACCATCTCCACTTT
NA,once,TRBJ1-3,TRBV5-4,CASSLDRSTSGNTIYF,TGTGCCAGCAGCTTGGACAGGTCGACCTCTGGAAACACCATATATTTT
NA,NA,TRBJ2-7,TRBV19,CASSMNGGSSYEQYF,TGTGCCAGTAGTATGAATGGGGGGTCCTCCTACGAGCAGTACTTC
TRBD2,NA,TRBJ2-1,TRBV9,CASSVVPLAGEQFF,TGTGCCAGCAGCGTAGTTCCACTAGCGGGAGAGCAGTTCTTC
NA,NA,TRBJ1-1,TRBV15,CATSRGGEGTEAFF,TGTGCCACCAGCAGAGGGGGCGAGGGCACTGAAGCTTTCTTT
TRBD2,NA,TRBJ2-3,TRBV9,CASSAAPSGSTDTQYF,TGTGCCAGCAGCGCAGCACCTAGCGGCAGCACAGATACGCAGTATTTT
TRBD1,NA,TRBJ2-1,TRBV27,CASSTTGVDEQFF,TGTGCCAGCAGTACCACAGGGGTCGATGAGCAGTTCTTC
NA,once,TRBJ2-7,TRBV21-1,CASSGDYEQYF,TGTGCCAGCAGCGGAGACTACGAGCAGTACTTC
TRBD2,NA,TRBJ2-1,TRBV6-1,CASSGTSGYNEQFF,TGTGCCAGCAGTGGGACTAGCGGGTACAATGAGCAGTTCTTC
NA,few,TRBJ1-1,TRBV6-1,CASSALVMNTEAFF,TGTGCCAGCAGTGCTCTGGTTATGAACACTGAAGCTTTCTTT
NA,NA,TRBJ2-7,TRBV18,CASSSTIISSYEQYF,TGTGCCAGCTCCTCGACTATCATAAGCTCCTACGAGCAGTACTTC
NA,NA,TRBJ2-2,TRBV28,CASSFSSANTGELFF,TGTGCCAGCAGTTTCTCTTCGGCGAACACCGGGGAGCTGTTTTTT